This T cell receptor (beta chain) was obtained from a study of radiotherapy plus CTLA-4 blockade in lung cancer. The V gene's germline CDR1 is LGHNA and CDR2 YSLEER. This CDR3 has 15 amino acids. V lost 1 base to trimming and J lost 7 bases, with 16 bases between them. Produced via immunoSEQ multiplex PCR; TCRdb's table is partial and in-frame only. The data contain under 110,000 clones, more than 70% of them singletons. Source: peripheral blood, taken from a patient treated with radiotherapy plus ipilimumab. V and J are TRBV4-3 and TRBJ1-2, with D uncertain. The source is a human donor with non-small cell lung cancer that progressed on radiotherapy plus ipilimumab. Some clones in this sample may be carry-over from other donors' samples. This chain's CDR3 is CASSQVTDYPRGYTF. DNA for the CDR3: TGCGCCAGCAGCCAAGTAACAGACTACCCCCGTGGCTACACCTTC.